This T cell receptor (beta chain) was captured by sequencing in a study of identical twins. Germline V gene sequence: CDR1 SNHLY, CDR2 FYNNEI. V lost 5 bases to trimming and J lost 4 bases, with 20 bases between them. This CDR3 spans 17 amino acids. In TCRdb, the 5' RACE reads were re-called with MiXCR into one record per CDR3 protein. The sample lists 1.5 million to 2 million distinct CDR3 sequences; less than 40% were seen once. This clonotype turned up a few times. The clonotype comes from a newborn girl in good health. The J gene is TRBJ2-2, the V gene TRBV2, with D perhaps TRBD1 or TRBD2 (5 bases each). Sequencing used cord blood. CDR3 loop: CASSLGPLSDTTGELFF. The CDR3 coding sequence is TGTGCCAGCAGTTTGGGACCGCTGAGCGACACCACCGGGGAGCTGTTTTTT.